This T cell receptor beta chain was found in a study of siplizumab effects on memory and regulatory T cells. Profiling relied on immunoSEQ multiplex PCR, and the TCRdb table lists in-frame clones only, not all of them. The repertoire includes about 55,000 clones, around 97% of them detected once, and under 0.7% sits in the top ten. CDR1 and CDR2 (germline): MNHEY, SVGAGI. The CDR3 has 14 residues. Trimming at V came to 7 bases and at J to 2 bases, leaving 6 bases not matched to a gene. The specimen sequenced was naive CD4+ T cells sorted from blood. The chain recombines TRBV6-5 with TRBJ2-7; the match to TRBD1 covers 9 bases. This receptor was taken from a human donor in good health. CDR3 nucleotide sequence: TGTGCCAGCACCCGGACAGGGGAACCCTACGAGCAGTACTTC. Its protein is CASTRTGEPYEQYF.